One T cell receptor beta chain is described in this entry. The data derive from a study of Graves' ophthalmopathy and Graves' hyperthyroidism. Transcripts of RNA were the source for amplifying TCR beta CDR3 regions. Second-round multiplex PCR came after a first-round RT-PCR that employed HTBI primers. TCRdb processed the multiplex PCR reads anew with MiXCR; each CDR3 protein has one entry. The repertoire includes over a million distinct CDR3 sequences, roughly 35% of them detected once, and approximately 10% sits in the top ten. Orbital computed tomography and thyroid ultrasound, along with TRAb, serum thyroxine and clinical symptoms, underpinned diagnosis. CDR1 is DFQATT and CDR2 is SNEGSKA in the germline V gene (reference sequence). Trimming cost V 4 bases and J 7 bases; bases outside gene matches: 9. This CDR3 contains 14 residues.

Sequencing was carried out using peripheral blood or thyroid tissue (not recorded which). V is TRBV20-1 and J is TRBJ2-7; 11 nucleotides agree with TRBD2. This TCR was sampled from an adult man with Graves' hyperthyroidism. CDR3: CSAIKLAGAYEQYF. The CDR3 bases are TGCAGTGCTATAAAACTAGCGGGAGCGTATGAGCAGTACTTC.